These 25 T cell receptor beta chains share one sample of origin, sequenced in a study of CD8 T cells in Susac syndrome (dated by TCRdb to the late 2010s). The library was built by means of the immunoSEQ multiplex PCR assay. RNA was extracted with the RNeasy kit and roughly 0.5 to 1 ug was reverse transcribed using random hexamers. TCRdb reworked the public reads: Q25 trimming with fastp, MiXCR clone assembly, productive beta chains retained. Every distinct CDR3 protein forms one entry, paired with its most common genes and DNA. This sample holds about 210,000 distinct CDR3 sequences; 93% were observed only once. The ten largest clones represent around 0.1% of the sample. Material: CD4+ T cells from PBMCs. Receptors were obtained from a human donor in good health.

V is TRBV3-1 and J is TRBJ1-1; maybe TRBD1 (5 bases). V was trimmed by 7 bases and J by 6 bases, leaving 15 bases between them. There are 13 residues in the CDR3. Per germline, CDR1 LGHDT and CDR2 YNNKEL (reference sequence). The CDR3, as DNA: TGTGCCAGCACCCCCAGAGGGGTCGCTGAAGCTTTCTTT. Its protein is CASTPRGVAEAFF.

Written as DNA, the CDR3 is TGTGCCAGCAGTTTTCTAGGGGGTGGAAACACCATATATTTT. It translates to CASSFLGGGNTIYF. The chain has TRBV27 and TRBJ1-3; a possible D gene is TRBD1 (6 bases). Trimming took 3 bases from V and 3 from J, leaving 9 bases between them. Germline values: CDR1 MNHEY, CDR2 SMNVEV (reference sequence). The CDR3 length is 14 residues.

The chain combines TRBV7-9 with TRBJ2-5; tentatively, D is TRBD1 (6 bases). The CDR3 is made up of 16 amino acids. Germline lookup yields CDR1 SEHNR and CDR2 FQNEAQ (reference sequence). Trimming removed 4 bases at V and 2 bases at J, with 17 bases between. For the CDR3, the DNA is TGTGCCAGCAGCTCGCAGACTCCGGGACAACAAGAGACCCAGTACTTC. Translating gives CASSSQTPGQQETQYF.

V and J are TRBV6-2 or TRBV6-3 and TRBJ2-7; 8 bases fit TRBD1. This CDR3 contains 15 residues. Germline V gene lookup returns CDR1 MNHEY and CDR2 SVGEGT. V was pared by 4 bases and J by 7 bases, with 12 bases of the junction left unmatched. The DNA for the CDR3 is TGTGCCAGCAGTTCCGGGACAGGCCTAGGTGTAGAGCAGTACGTC. Protein: CASSSGTGLGVEQYV.

The chain is built from TRBV2 and TRBJ1-1; D is uncertain. Trimming took 3 bases from V and 0 from J, leaving 8 bases between them. CDR1 SNHLY and CDR2 FYNNEI come from the germline V gene. This CDR3 has 14 amino acids. CDR3: CASSDGYLNTEAFF. The CDR3 nucleotides read TGTGCCAGCAGTGATGGCTATTTGAACACTGAAGCTTTCTTT.

The chain employs TRBV2 and TRBJ2-3; 8 nucleotides match TRBD2. There are 15 residues in the CDR3. V dropped 10 bases and J dropped 2; count of bases not matched to a gene: 11. The germline gives CDR1 SNHLY, CDR2 FYNNEI. The CDR3 loop is CATSSRGGITDTQYF. CDR3 bases: TGTGCCACCTCCTCACGGGGGGGAATCACAGATACGCAGTATTTT.

V is TRBV19 and J is TRBJ2-3, with D perhaps given as TRBD1 or TRBD2 (5 bases each). The CDR3 has 14 amino acids. Trimming removed 4 bases from V and 0 bases from J, with 8 bases in between. CDR1 is LNHDA, CDR2 SQIVND, per germline (reference sequence). The CDR3 coding sequence is TGTGCCAGTAGTAGGGACCCGAGCACAGATACGCAGTATTTT. Amino acids: CASSRDPSTDTQYF.

The V and J genes are TRBV7-3 and TRBJ2-3; D might be TRBD2 (6 bases). The V and J ends lost 5 bases and 1 base respectively, with 22 bases between them. The CDR3 extends over 18 amino acids. CDR1 is SGHTA, CDR2 FQGTGA, per germline. The CDR3 loop reads CASSAPAGRGIRTDTQYF. The CDR3, as DNA: TGTGCCAGCAGCGCCCCCGCCGGGAGAGGGATCCGCACAGATACGCAGTATTTT.

This chain joins TRBV12-3 or TRBV12-4 and TRBJ1-2; 8 bases are shared with TRBD1. The V segment lost 7 bases and the J segment 8 bases; nucleotides outside the gene matches: 9. This CDR3 spans 13 amino acids. The CDR3 DNA reads TGTGCCAGCAAACTACAGGGGGTACAAGGCTACACCTTC. Translated, it gives CASKLQGVQGYTF.

The CDR3: CSGGTGQPGNTIYF. The CDR3 nucleotides are TGCAGCGGAGGTACAGGGCAGCCGGGAAACACCATATATTTT. The gene calls are TRBV29-1 and TRBJ1-3; the D gene is possibly TRBD1 (6 bases). The CDR3 is made up of 14 amino acids. The germline gives CDR1 SQVTM, CDR2 ANQGSEA. V was pared by 7 bases and J by 4 bases, with 17 bases between.

This chain connects TRBV9 to TRBJ2-3; TRBD1 matches at 9 bases. Germline-derived CDR1 and CDR2 are SGDLS and YYNGEE. The CDR3 runs to 15 residues. The V gene end was trimmed by 3 bases and the J gene end by 2 bases; junction bases not matched to a gene: 4. The DNA of the CDR3 is TGTGCCAGCAGCGCCCGGGACAGGGACACAGATACGCAGTATTTT. This translates into CASSARDRDTDTQYF.

Concerning this clonotype itself: An end of the junction does not agree with germline; a read error may underlie this. The chain employs TRBV4-3 and TRBJ2-3; D uncertain. This CDR3 spans 13 amino acids. The germline gives CDR1 LGHNA, CDR2 YSLEER. CDR3 sequence reads: CASSQDVPDTQYF. DNA of the CDR3: TGTGCCAGCAGCCAAGATGTCCCAGATACGCAGTATTTT.

This clonotype showed up just a few times. For the CDR3, the DNA is TGTGCCAGCAGCCCTAGGGACAACTATAATTCACCCCTCCACTTT. Protein sequence: CASSPRDNYNSPLHF. The chain uses TRBV12-3 or TRBV12-4 and TRBJ1-6, with D maybe TRBD1 (6 bases). V was cut by 6 bases and J by 3 bases, with 12 bases left in between. This CDR3 has 15 residues.

The chain recombines TRBV6-2 or TRBV6-3 with TRBJ1-5; D uncertain. The CDR3 has 15 amino acids. With 6 bases removed from V and 4 bases from J, the gap between germline ends came to 16 bases. Germline lookup yields CDR1 MNHEY and CDR2 SVGEGT. The CDR3, as DNA: TGTGCCAGCAGGTGGGCCGGGCAACGGAATCAGCCCCAGCATTTT. Protein sequence: CASRWAGQRNQPQHF.

The rearrangement joins TRBV7-2 to TRBJ2-3, with 10 bases lining up with TRBD1. The CDR3 is made up of 14 amino acids. V lost 5 bases and J lost 6; bases outside the gene matches: 5. Germline values: CDR1 SGHTA, CDR2 FQGNSA. The CDR3 DNA follows: TGTGCCAGCAGCGCGGGACAGGGGCTGGATACGCAGTATTTT. Its protein product is CASSAGQGLDTQYF.

The chain employs TRBV20-1 and TRBJ2-5; no definite D call. Looked up from germline, CDR1 is DFQATT and CDR2 is SNEGSKA (reference sequence). The CDR3 contains 14 residues. Trimming shortened V by 5 bases and J by 4 bases, and 17 bases separated the two germline ends. This chain's CDR3 is CSAGFRAQGETQYF. The CDR3 coding sequence is TGCAGTGCTGGTTTTAGGGCTCAAGGAGAGACCCAGTACTTC.

The chain is built from TRBV19 and TRBJ1-5; possibly TRBD1 for D (5 bases). The V gene's germline CDR1 is LNHDA and CDR2 SQIVND (reference sequence). Trimming removed 4 bases from V and 4 bases from J, with 20 bases in between. This CDR3 comprises 17 residues. Here the CDR3 reads CASSRTEWDRLNQPQHF. The DNA for the CDR3 is TGTGCCAGTAGTAGGACGGAATGGGACCGACTTAATCAGCCCCAGCATTTT. Complete variable domain (other parts from reference TRBV19 and TRBJ1-5): DGGITQSPKYLFRKEGQNVTLSCEQNLNHDAMYWYRQDPGQGLRLIYYSQIVNDFQKGDIAEGYSVSREKKESFPLTVTSAQKNPTAFYLCASSRTEWDRLNQPQHFGDGTRLSIL.

V usage is TRBV3-1 and J usage is TRBJ1-6, with 8 bases that match TRBD1. V dropped 3 bases and J dropped 8; count of bases not matched to a gene: 9. There are 16 residues in the CDR3. Per germline, CDR1 LGHDT and CDR2 YNNKEL (reference sequence). CDR3 bases: TGTGCCAGCAGCCAGAAGGGGACAGGCAGATATTCACCCCTCCACTTT. Its protein is CASSQKGTGRYSPLHF.

This chain uses TRBV30 with TRBJ2-5, with 9 bases lining up with TRBD2. The V gene end was trimmed by 1 base and the J gene end by 2 bases; junction bases not matched to a gene: 5. CDR1 and CDR2 from the germline V gene are GTSNPN and SVGIG (reference sequence). The CDR3 is made up of 15 amino acids. For the CDR3, the DNA is TGTGCCTGGAGTGAATTAGCGGGGGCGCAAGAGACCCAGTACTTC. Translated, it gives CAWSELAGAQETQYF. The complete variable domain, with remaining parts taken from reference TRBV30 and TRBJ2-5, reads SQTIHQWPATLVQPVGSPLSLECTVEGTSNPNLYWYRQAAGRGLQLLFYSVGIGQISSEVPQNLSASRPQDRQFILSSKKLLLSDSGFYLCAWSELAGAQETQYFGPGTRLLVL.

The J gene is TRBJ2-2, the V gene TRBV29-1; weak D call: TRBD2 (5 bases). The germline CDR1 and CDR2 sequences are SQVTM and ANQGSEA. The CDR3 has 16 amino acids. With 5 bases removed from V and 4 bases from J, the gap between germline ends came to 20 bases. CDR3 in amino acids: CSVIPVGRRTTGELFF. CDR3 sequence (DNA): TGCAGCGTTATTCCCGTGGGGAGACGAACCACCGGGGAGCTGTTTTTT.

This chain joins TRBV20-1 and TRBJ2-3; TRBD1 matches 7 bases. CDR1 and CDR2 (germline): DFQATT, SNEGSKA (reference sequence). J gave up 6 bases and V 2 bases, and 5 bases lay outside the gene matches. The CDR3 length is 13 residues. This chain's CDR3 is CSARQGVRDTQYF. Written as DNA, the CDR3 is TGCAGTGCTAGACAGGGGGTTAGGGATACGCAGTATTTT.

This chain joins TRBV21-1 and TRBJ1-2; the table's D call of TRBD1 was not tested on the DNA. TRBV21-1 is marked as a pseudogene. This CDR3 region has 14 residues. The chain's CDR3 is CASRPGQGVDGYTF. The CDR3 bases are TGTGCCAGCCGACCGGGACAGGGTGTGGATGGCTACACCTTC.

This chain uses TRBV6-2 or TRBV6-3 with TRBJ2-7; 11 bases map to TRBD1. The CDR3 has 13 residues. The trim removed 8 bases at V and 4 bases at J, leaving 4 bases unmatched. Germline lookup yields CDR1 MNHEY and CDR2 SVGEGT. The CDR3 sequence: CASRTGGLYEQYV. CDR3 bases: TGTGCCAGCCGGACAGGGGGCTTATACGAGCAGTACGTC.

The chain uses TRBV19 and TRBJ2-5; 7 nucleotides align to TRBD1. The CDR3 has 16 residues. V was clipped by 4 bases and J by 5 bases; unmatched bases: 13. CDR1 and CDR2 from the germline V gene are LNHDA and SQIVND (reference sequence). DNA of the CDR3: TGTGCCAGTAGTAAGGGGGAAGGGGGCGCGGTGGAGACCCAGTACTTC. This codes for CASSKGEGGAVETQYF.

This chain uses TRBV6-5 with TRBJ2-7; D is possibly TRBD1 (5 bases). Between the trimmed V and J ends, which lost 7 bases and 0 bases, there was a span of 16 bases. Per the germline V gene, CDR1 is MNHEY and CDR2 is SVGAGI. This CDR3 is built from 15 residues. Here the CDR3 DNA reads TGTGCCAGCAAGGAAATAGGGGCTAGCTCCTACGAGCAGTACTTC. Its protein is CASKEIGASSYEQYF.